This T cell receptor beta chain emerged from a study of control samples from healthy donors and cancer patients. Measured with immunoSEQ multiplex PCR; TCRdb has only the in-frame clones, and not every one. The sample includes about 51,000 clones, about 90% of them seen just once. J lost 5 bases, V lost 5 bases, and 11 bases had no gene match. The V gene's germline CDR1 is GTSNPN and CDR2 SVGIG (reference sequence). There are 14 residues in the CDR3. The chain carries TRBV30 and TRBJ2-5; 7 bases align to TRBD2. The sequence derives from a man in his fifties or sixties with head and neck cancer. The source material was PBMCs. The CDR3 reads CAWGKGGLQETQYF. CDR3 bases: TGTGCCTGGGGCAAGGGAGGGCTCCAGGAGACCCAGTACTTC.